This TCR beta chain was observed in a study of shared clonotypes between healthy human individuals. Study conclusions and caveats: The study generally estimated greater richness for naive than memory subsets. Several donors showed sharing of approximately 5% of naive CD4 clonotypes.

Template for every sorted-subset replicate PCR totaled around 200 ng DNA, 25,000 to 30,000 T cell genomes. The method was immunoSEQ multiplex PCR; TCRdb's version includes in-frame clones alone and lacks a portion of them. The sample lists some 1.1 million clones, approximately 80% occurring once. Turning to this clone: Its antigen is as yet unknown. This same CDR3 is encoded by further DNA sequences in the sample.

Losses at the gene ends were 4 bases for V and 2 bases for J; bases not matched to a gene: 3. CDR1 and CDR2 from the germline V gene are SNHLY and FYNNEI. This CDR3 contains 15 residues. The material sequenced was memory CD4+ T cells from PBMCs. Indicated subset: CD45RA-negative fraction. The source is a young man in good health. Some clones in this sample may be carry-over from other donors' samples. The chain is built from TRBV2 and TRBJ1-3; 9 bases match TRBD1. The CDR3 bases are TGTGCCAGCAGTGTACAGGGGGCGGCTGGAAACACCATATATTTT. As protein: CASSVQGAAGNTIYF.